This T cell receptor beta chain was identified in a study of cytomegalovirus exposure and HLA in healthy donors. Study-wide results and limits: Many donors shared some public TCRs, even though most TCR sequences were rare. Later analysis demonstrated an association between a missense DCLRE1C variant and TCR beta V- and J-gene trimming. Indistinguishability led to the exclusion of some V segments, TRBV6-2 and TRBV6-3 included.

The germline CDR1 and CDR2 sequences are MDHEN and SYDVKM. Trimming left V 3 bases short and J 5 bases short, with 17 bases between. The CDR3 contains 16 residues. Of note for this clone: Its cognate antigen is unknown.

The PCR employed 60 Vbeta primers together with 13 Jbeta primers. Produced via immunoSEQ multiplex PCR; TCRdb's table is partial and in-frame only. The data show about 140,000 clones, with roughly four fifths seen just once and around 3% held by the top ten. The source is a man aged 18 to 30 in good health and CMV-seropositive. The source material was PBMCs. The chain employs TRBV28 and TRBJ2-1; possible D gene TRBD1, 5 bases. Here the CDR3 DNA reads TGTGCCAGCAGTTTGGACACGGCCCCCCTGGACAATGAGCAGTTCTTC. Residues: CASSLDTAPLDNEQFF.